The 28 T cell receptor beta chains listed next were all sequenced from one sample in a study of blood T cell repertoires in COVID-19 (dated by TCRdb to the early 2020s). The library relied on the immunoSEQ multiplex PCR assay. TCRdb re-hosts the immuneACCESS table, in-frame sequences only. Its copies lack some clones; in the studies checked, an unresolved V gene accounts for under half of them, and the cause for the rest is not known. The sample profile shows fewer than 150,000 clones; about 91% of them were found once. Of the sample, around 28% falls within the top ten clones. Sequenced: peripheral blood. These receptors all stem from a human donor in a cohort sampled during active COVID-19.

This rearrangement joins TRBV3-1 (or the pseudogene TRBV3-2) to TRBJ2-7; 11 bases are a match to TRBD2. Germline assignment: CDR1 LGHDT and CDR2 YNNKEL (reference sequence). The CDR3 has 17 amino acids. V lost 5 bases and J lost 7; bases outside the gene matches: 16. CDR3 nucleotides: TGTGCCAGCAGCGCTCGCCCCCAGACTAGCGGGGCCCAGGAGCAGTACTTC. This codes for CASSARPQTSGAQEQYF.

The chain carries TRBV7-3 and TRBJ2-1; 7 bases align to TRBD1. V was pared by 5 bases and J by 0 bases, with 7 bases of the junction left unmatched. This CDR3 is 16 amino acids long. The germline gives CDR1 SGHTA, CDR2 FQGTGA. The CDR3 region has the DNA TGTGCCAGCAGCAAGACAGGGAGTGGCTCCTACAATGAGCAGTTCTTC. It yields the protein CASSKTGSGSYNEQFF.

V gene TRBV4-1 combines with J gene TRBJ2-2; 8 nucleotides line up with TRBD2. V dropped 1 base and J dropped 6; count of bases not matched to a gene: 7. Per the germline V gene, CDR1 is MGHRA and CDR2 is YSYEKL. The CDR3 loop spans 16 amino acids. CDR3 DNA sequence: TGCGCCAGCAGCCAAGCTAGCGGGCCCATGCCCGGGGAGCTGTTTTTT. This sequence encodes CASSQASGPMPGELFF.

The J gene is TRBJ1-5, the V gene TRBV10-3, with 10 bases aligning to TRBD1. CDR3 size: 14 residues. CDR1 and CDR2 from the germline V gene are ENHRY and SYGVKD. The ends lost 5 bases at V and 9 bases at J; junction bases unmatched: 7. The CDR3 DNA follows: TGTGCCATCAGTACGGGACAGGGGATCTCGCCCCAGCATTTT. This encodes CAISTGQGISPQHF.

The J gene is TRBJ1-1, the V gene TRBV6-5; 12 bases agree with TRBD1. From germline, CDR1 is MNHEY and CDR2 SVGAGI. The CDR3 consists of 15 residues. Trimming at V came to 6 bases and at J to 2 bases, leaving 4 bases not matched to a gene. DNA of the CDR3: TGTGCCAGCAGCAGGGACAGGGGGCTTAACACTGAAGCTTTCTTT. Encoded protein: CASSRDRGLNTEAFF.

The table lists this clone with a count of one. This chain uses TRBV15 with TRBJ2-3; D is perhaps TRBD1 (6 bases). CDR1 and CDR2 from the germline V gene are LNHNV and YYDKDF (reference sequence). V lost 3 bases and J lost 2, with 6 bases in between. The CDR3 has 13 residues. CDR3 protein: CATSRGATDTQYF. The CDR3 bases are TGTGCCACCAGCAGGGGGGCCACAGATACGCAGTATTTT.

The V call is TRBV5-1, the J call TRBJ1-2; TRBD1 matches 7 bases. Germline CDR1 SGHRS, CDR2 YFSETQ. The CDR3 has 13 amino acids. Unmatched junction bases numbered 4, after V lost 4 bases and J lost 4 bases. The CDR3 spells CASSLGQSYGYTF. In DNA, the CDR3 is TGCGCCAGCAGCCTGGGACAGAGCTATGGCTACACCTTC.

This clone was seen only once. The chain recombines TRBV18 with TRBJ2-7; maybe TRBD2 (6 bases). CDR1 and CDR2 from the germline V gene are KGHSH and LQKENI. Trimming stripped 3 bases from V and 3 bases from J, with 15 bases between. There are 15 residues in the CDR3. CDR3 DNA: TGTGCCAGCTCACCTAAAAATAGCGGAGGCTACGAGCAGTACTTC. Translation gives CASSPKNSGGYEQYF.

The gene calls are TRBV14 and TRBJ1-2, with D maybe TRBD1 (5 bases). The V gene lost 2 bases and the J gene lost 7 bases, with 8 bases spanning the gap. The CDR3 spans 12 residues. Germline V gives CDR1 SGHDN, CDR2 FVKESK. The CDR3 reads CASSQQGSGYTF. In nucleotides, the CDR3 is TGTGCCAGCAGCCAACAGGGAAGTGGCTACACCTTC.

V gene TRBV6-5 combines with J gene TRBJ1-1, with 8 positions matching TRBD1. CDR3 size: 15 residues. The V gene end was trimmed by 6 bases and the J gene end by 4 bases; junction bases not matched to a gene: 10. CDR1 and CDR2 (germline): MNHEY, SVGAGI. CDR3 sequence (DNA): TGTGCCAGCAGCCTCGGACTGACAGGGGCCACTGAAGCTTTCTTT. It codes for CASSLGLTGATEAFF.

This clone was counted only a few times. This sequence joins TRBV5-6 and TRBJ1-1, with a tentative D call TRBD1 (5 bases). This CDR3 region has 16 residues. CDR1 and CDR2 (germline): SGHDT, YYEEEE. Trimming shortened V by 0 bases and J by 2 bases, and 14 bases separated the two germline ends. In DNA form, the CDR3 reads TGTGCCAGCAGCTTGGAAGGGGTCCTTACAAACACTGAAGCTTTCTTT. Its protein is CASSLEGVLTNTEAFF.

This chain connects TRBV25-1 to TRBJ2-7; D remains ambiguous. CDR1 and CDR2 from the germline V gene are MGHDK and SYGVNS. CDR3 length equals 12 residues. Trimming took 5 bases from V and 0 from J, leaving 5 bases between them. The chain's CDR3 is CASSYSSYEQYF. The CDR3 DNA reads as TGTGCCAGCAGTTACAGCTCCTACGAGCAGTACTTC.

J is TRBJ1-2 and V is TRBV3-1 (or the pseudogene TRBV3-2), with TRBD1 matching 10 bases. Trimming cost V 3 bases and J 4 bases; bases outside gene matches: 5. The germline gives CDR1 LGHDT, CDR2 YNNKEL (reference sequence). The CDR3 totals 15 residues. CDR3 in amino acids: CASSQGQGMGYGYTF. As DNA, the CDR3 is TGTGCCAGCAGCCAGGGACAGGGGATGGGCTATGGCTACACCTTC.

The J gene is TRBJ2-6, the V gene TRBV5-6; D not certain. V was pared by 1 base and J by 9 bases, with 11 bases between. The germline V gene has CDR1 SGHDT and CDR2 YYEEEE. The CDR3 totals 14 residues. CDR3 nucleotide sequence: TGTGCCAGCAGCTTGATAATAACTTACAACGTCCTGACTTTC. Translated, it gives CASSLIITYNVLTF.

This clone was found once. The chain joins TRBV11-2 to TRBJ2-7; D not certain. Between the trimmed V and J ends, which lost 5 bases and 3 bases, there was a span of 8 bases. CDR1 and CDR2 from the germline V gene are SGHAT and FQNNGV. The CDR3 runs to 12 residues. The CDR3 DNA is TGTGCCAGCAGCCCCCCCAGCTACGAGCAGTACTTC. Translated: CASSPPSYEQYF.

J is TRBJ1-4 and V is TRBV11-2; D remains unclear. The germline gives CDR1 SGHAT, CDR2 FQNNGV. V shed 2 bases and J shed 8 bases, with 6 bases lying between them. The CDR3 totals 12 residues. CDR3 sequence (DNA): TGTGCCAGCAGCTTAAATCCGGAAAAACTGTTTTTT. Translating gives CASSLNPEKLFF.

This chain joins TRBV13 and TRBJ2-1, with TRBD2 as a possible D gene (5 bases). Trimming removed 0 bases from V and 15 bases from J, with 15 bases in between. The CDR3 loop spans 13 amino acids. The germline gives CDR1 PRHDT, CDR2 FYEKMQ (reference sequence). The CDR3 reads CASSLGLTMSPFF. The DNA for the CDR3 is TGTGCCAGCAGCTTAGGACTGACTATGAGCCCGTTCTTC.

This clone was seen at least ten times. The V call is TRBV12-3 or TRBV12-4, the J call TRBJ1-5; no firm D call. With 4 bases removed from V and 9 bases from J, the gap between germline ends came to 13 bases. The CDR3 has 13 residues. The CDR3 sequence is CASSSDGGGPQHF. The CDR3 bases are TGTGCCAGCAGTTCGGACGGAGGCGGGCCCCAGCATTTT.

V gene TRBV3-1 (or the pseudogene TRBV3-2) combines with J gene TRBJ2-5; a possible D gene is TRBD1 (5 bases). Per germline, CDR1 LGHDT and CDR2 YNNKEL (reference sequence). This CDR3 has 12 amino acids. Trimming removed 0 bases from V and 14 bases from J, with 13 bases in between. The CDR3 spells CASSQDVRVPYF. The CDR3, as DNA: TGTGCCAGCAGCCAAGATGTCAGGGTTCCCTACTTC.

This clone was seen just once. The chain links TRBV2 to TRBJ1-2, with 7 nucleotides matching TRBD1. The J segment lost 9 bases and the V segment lost 6 bases, leaving 10 bases of the junction unmatched. CDR1 and CDR2 (germline): SNHLY, FYNNEI. The CDR3 extends over 13 amino acids. In DNA, the CDR3 is TGTGCCAGCAGAACCGGGACAGCGATGAGCTACACCTTC. Translating it yields CASRTGTAMSYTF.

The chain carries TRBV2 and TRBJ1-6, with D possibly TRBD1 on 5 matching bases. The CDR3 contains 11 residues. Trimming stripped 7 bases from V and 11 bases from J, with 9 bases between. Germline CDR1 and CDR2: SNHLY and FYNNEI. The CDR3 reads CASMEGTPLHF. The DNA for the CDR3 is TGTGCCAGCATGGAGGGGACACCCCTCCACTTT. Together with reference TRBV2 and TRBJ1-6, the CDR3 gives the full variable domain: EPEVTQTPSHQVTQMGQEVILRCVPISNHLYFYWYRQILGQKVEFLVSFYNNEISEKSEIFDDQFSVERPDGSNFTLKIRSTKLEDSAMYFCASMEGTPLHFGNGTRLTVT.

The genes are TRBV6-6 and TRBJ1-5; 10 nucleotides line up with TRBD1. Per germline, CDR1 MNHNY and CDR2 SVGAGI (reference sequence). V lost 2 bases and J lost 2; bases outside the gene matches: 3. This CDR3 spans 16 amino acids. Here the CDR3 reads CASSYPTGGGNQPQHF. CDR3 in DNA: TGTGCCAGCAGTTACCCGACAGGGGGCGGCAATCAGCCCCAGCATTTT.

The chain has TRBV5-1 and TRBJ1-1, with a tentative D call TRBD1 (5 bases). The CDR3 covers 14 residues. V dropped 4 bases and J dropped 1 base, with 11 bases sitting between them. The germline V gene has CDR1 SGHRS and CDR2 YFSETQ. This CDR3 is CASSPDISNTEAFF. The CDR3 region has the DNA TGCGCCAGCAGCCCGGACATCTCGAACACTGAAGCTTTCTTT.

At least ten counts were recorded for this clone. The chain employs TRBV6-1 and TRBJ1-6; the match to TRBD1 covers 9 bases. This CDR3 spans 14 amino acids. The V and J ends lost 2 bases and 14 bases, in that order; junction bases with no gene match: 7. CDR1 and CDR2 from the germline V gene are MNHNS and SASEGT. The CDR3 protein is CASSESGTGGTLHF. Written as DNA, the CDR3 is TGTGCCAGCAGTGAATCGGGAACAGGGGGCACCCTCCACTTT.

This clone turned up a few times. The gene calls are TRBV11-2 and TRBJ1-6; D ambiguous. The germline V and J ends were trimmed by 1 base and 7 bases, with 8 bases remaining between them. The CDR3 length is 14 residues. Per the germline V gene, CDR1 is SGHAT and CDR2 is FQNNGV. DNA for the CDR3: TGTGCCAGCAGCTTAGCTAATCCCAATTCACCCCTCCACTTT. This sequence encodes CASSLANPNSPLHF.

This chain uses TRBV18 with TRBJ1-3; 7 bases map to TRBD1. The CDR3 contains 14 residues. Germline-derived CDR1 and CDR2 are KGHSH and LQKENI. With 4 bases clipped from V and 4 bases from J, the junction kept 4 bases outside the gene matches. DNA of the CDR3: TGTGCCAGCTCACGCGAGGGGGCAGGAAACACCATATATTTT. Its protein is CASSREGAGNTIYF.

V is TRBV5-6 and J is TRBJ2-2; TRBD1 matches at 9 bases. The CDR3 extends over 16 amino acids. Germline assignment: CDR1 SGHDT and CDR2 YYEEEE. Trimming took 0 bases from V and 9 from J; bases not matched to a gene: 9. The CDR3, as DNA: TGTGCCAGCAGCTTGGCTACAGGGGGCCGGTTCAGGGAGCTGTTTTTT. It is translated as CASSLATGGRFRELFF.

CDR3 nucleotides: TGTGCCAGCGACCCTTCGGGTCTATCCTACGAGCAGTACTTC. This encodes CASDPSGLSYEQYF. This chain links TRBV7-2 with TRBJ2-7, with no clear D. This CDR3 has 14 residues. Germline V gives CDR1 SGHTA, CDR2 FQGNSA. Trimming shortened V by 8 bases and J by 1 base, and 15 bases separated the two germline ends.